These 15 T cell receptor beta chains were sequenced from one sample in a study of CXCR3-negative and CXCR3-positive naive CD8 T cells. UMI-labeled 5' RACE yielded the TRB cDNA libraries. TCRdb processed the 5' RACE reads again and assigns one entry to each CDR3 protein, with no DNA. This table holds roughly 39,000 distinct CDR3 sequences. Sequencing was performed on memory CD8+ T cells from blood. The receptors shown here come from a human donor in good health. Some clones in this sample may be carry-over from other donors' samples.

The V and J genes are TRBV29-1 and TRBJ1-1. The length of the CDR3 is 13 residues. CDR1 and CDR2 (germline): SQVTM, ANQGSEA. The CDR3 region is CSAPQDGGFGAFF.

The CDR3 loop reads CASSSGTGDYGYTF. The rearrangement joins TRBV7-3 to TRBJ1-2; the TCRdb call, TRBD1, lacks DNA for checking. Germline values: CDR1 SGHTA, CDR2 FQGTGA. The CDR3 spans 14 residues.

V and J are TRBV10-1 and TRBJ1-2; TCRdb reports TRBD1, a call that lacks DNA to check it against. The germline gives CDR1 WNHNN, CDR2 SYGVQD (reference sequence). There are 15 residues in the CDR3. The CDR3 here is CASSARGPANYGYTF.

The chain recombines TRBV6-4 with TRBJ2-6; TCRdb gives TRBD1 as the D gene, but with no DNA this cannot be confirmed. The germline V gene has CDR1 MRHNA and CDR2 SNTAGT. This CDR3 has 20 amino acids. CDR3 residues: CASSEAWSGGGISGANVLTF.

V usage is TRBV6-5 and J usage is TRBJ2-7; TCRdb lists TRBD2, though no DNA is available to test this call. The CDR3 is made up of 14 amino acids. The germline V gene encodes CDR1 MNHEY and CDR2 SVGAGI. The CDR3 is CASRPTSGSYEQYF.

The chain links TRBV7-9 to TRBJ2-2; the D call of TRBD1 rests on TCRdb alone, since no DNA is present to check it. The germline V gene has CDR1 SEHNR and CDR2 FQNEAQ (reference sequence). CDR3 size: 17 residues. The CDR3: CASSFPLRDTYTGELFF. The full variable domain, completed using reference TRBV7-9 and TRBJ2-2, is DTGVSQNPRHKITKRGQNVTFRCDPISEHNRLYWYRQTLGQGPEFLTYFQNEAQLEKSRLLSDRFSAERPKGSFSTLEIQRTEQGDSAMYLCASSFPLRDTYTGELFFGEGSRLTVL.

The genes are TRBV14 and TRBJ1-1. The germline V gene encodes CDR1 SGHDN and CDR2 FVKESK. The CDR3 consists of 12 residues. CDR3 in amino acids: CASSQVPTEAFF.

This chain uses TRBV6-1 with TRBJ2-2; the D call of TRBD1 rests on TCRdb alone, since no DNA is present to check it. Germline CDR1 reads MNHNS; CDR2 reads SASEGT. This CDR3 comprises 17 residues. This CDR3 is CASSVETGYSFTGELFF.

The CDR3 is CASSSGTGEVPYNEQFF. The V gene is TRBV7-8, the J gene TRBJ2-1; TCRdb's D call, TRBD1, is unchecked because there is no DNA. In germline, CDR1 is SGHVS, CDR2 FQNEAQ. The CDR3 consists of 17 residues.

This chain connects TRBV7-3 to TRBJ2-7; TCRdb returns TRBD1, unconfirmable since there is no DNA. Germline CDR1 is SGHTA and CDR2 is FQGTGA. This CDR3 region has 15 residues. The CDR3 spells CASSLGAGGAYEQYF.

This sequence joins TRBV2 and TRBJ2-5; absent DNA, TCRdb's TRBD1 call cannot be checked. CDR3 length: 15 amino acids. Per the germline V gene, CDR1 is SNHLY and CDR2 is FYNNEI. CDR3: CASSLNRAPGETQYF.

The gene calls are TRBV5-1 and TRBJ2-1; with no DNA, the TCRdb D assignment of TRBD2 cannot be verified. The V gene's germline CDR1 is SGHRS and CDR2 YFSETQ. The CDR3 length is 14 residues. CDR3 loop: CASSASGAYNEQFF.

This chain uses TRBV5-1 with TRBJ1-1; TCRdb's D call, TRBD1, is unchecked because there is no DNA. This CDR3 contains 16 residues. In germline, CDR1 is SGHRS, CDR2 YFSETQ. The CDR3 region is CASSSRDRGGKTEAFF.

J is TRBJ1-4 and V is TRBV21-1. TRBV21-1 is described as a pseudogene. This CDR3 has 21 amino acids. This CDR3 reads CASSAGQPSWVKRLANEKLFF.

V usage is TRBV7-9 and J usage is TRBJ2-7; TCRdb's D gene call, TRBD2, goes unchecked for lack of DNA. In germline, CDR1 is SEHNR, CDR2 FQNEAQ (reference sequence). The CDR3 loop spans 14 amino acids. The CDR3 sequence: CASSLGSGGYEQYF.